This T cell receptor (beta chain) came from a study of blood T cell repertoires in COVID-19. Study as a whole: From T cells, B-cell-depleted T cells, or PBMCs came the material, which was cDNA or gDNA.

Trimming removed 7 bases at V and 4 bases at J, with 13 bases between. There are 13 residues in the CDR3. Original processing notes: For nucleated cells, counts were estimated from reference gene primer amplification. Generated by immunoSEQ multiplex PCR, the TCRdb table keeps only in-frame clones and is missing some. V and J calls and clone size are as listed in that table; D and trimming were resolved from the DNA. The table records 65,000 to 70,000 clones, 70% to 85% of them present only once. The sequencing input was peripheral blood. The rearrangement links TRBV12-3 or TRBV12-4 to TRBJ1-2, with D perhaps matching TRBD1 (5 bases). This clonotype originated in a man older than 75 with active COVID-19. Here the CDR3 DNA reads TGTGCCAGCAACCTCGGGACTTCCTATGGCTACACCTTC. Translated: CASNLGTSYGYTF.